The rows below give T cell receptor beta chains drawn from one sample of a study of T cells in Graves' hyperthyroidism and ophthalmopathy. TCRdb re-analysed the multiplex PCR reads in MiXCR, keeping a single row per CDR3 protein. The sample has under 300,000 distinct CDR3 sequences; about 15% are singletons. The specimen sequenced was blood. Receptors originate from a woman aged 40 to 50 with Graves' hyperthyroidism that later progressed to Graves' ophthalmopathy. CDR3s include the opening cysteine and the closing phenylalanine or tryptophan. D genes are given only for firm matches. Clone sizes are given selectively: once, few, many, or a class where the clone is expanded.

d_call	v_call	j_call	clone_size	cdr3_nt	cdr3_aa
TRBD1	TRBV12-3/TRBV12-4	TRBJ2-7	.	TGTGCCAGCAGTTCTGTGGGACAGGGGTACGAGCAGTACTTC	CASSSVGQGYEQYF
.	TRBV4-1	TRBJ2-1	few	TGCGCCAGCAGCCAAGGGGCGCAGTTCTTC	CASSQGAQFF
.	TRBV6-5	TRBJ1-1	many	TGTGCCAGCAGTTACTCGTATGGGGGGGACACTGAAGCTTTCTTT	CASSYSYGGDTEAFF
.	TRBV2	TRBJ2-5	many	TGTGCTAGCAGGGGTGTGGAGGAGACCCAGTACTTC	CASRGVEETQYF
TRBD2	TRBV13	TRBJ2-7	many	TGTGCCAGCAGTTTGGGTGCGGGAGGGATTTACGAGCAGTACTTC	CASSLGAGGIYEQYF
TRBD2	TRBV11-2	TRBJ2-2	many	TGTGCCAGCAGCCCTGGACTAGCGGGAGATTTTCCCGGGGAGCTGTTTTTT	CASSPGLAGDFPGELFF
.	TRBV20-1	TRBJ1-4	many	TGCAGTGCTAGGGGCGGACTGGGGGGGGGTGCGCGGACTAATGAAAAACTGTTTTTT	CSARGGLGGGARTNEKLFF
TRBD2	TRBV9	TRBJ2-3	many	TGTGCCAGCAGCGTGACTAGCGGGTTCACAGATACGCAGTATTTT	CASSVTSGFTDTQYF
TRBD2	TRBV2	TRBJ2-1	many	TGTGCCAGCAGCGGGACTAAAGGGGACAATGAGCAGTTCTTC	CASSGTKGDNEQFF
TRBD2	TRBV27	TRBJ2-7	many	TGTGCCAGCAGTCCCGAGCTAGCGGGAGCCTACGAGCAGTACTTC	CASSPELAGAYEQYF
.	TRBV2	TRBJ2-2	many	TGTGCCTCCGGGACGCCACACACCGGGGAGCTGTTTTTT	CASGTPHTGELFF
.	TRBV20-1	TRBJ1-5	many	TGCAGTGCTAGCGGGGGGTTTGGTCAGCCCCAGCATTTT	CSASGGFGQPQHF
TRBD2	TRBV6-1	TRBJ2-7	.	TGTGCCAGCAGGATAGCGGGAACCAGCTACGAGCAGTACTTC	CASRIAGTSYEQYF
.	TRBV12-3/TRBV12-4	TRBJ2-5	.	TGTGCCAGCAGTTTCGGCCAAGAGACCTATTACTTC	CASSFGQETYYF
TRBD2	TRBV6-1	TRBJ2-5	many	TGTGCCAGCAGTTCGGGACTAGCGGGGAGGGAGACCCAGTACTTC	CASSSGLAGRETQYF
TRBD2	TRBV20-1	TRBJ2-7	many	TGCAGTGCTGACCCACTAGCGACCACCTACGAGCAGTACTTC	CSADPLATTYEQYF
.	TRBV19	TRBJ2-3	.	TGTGCCAGTAGTATAGATCAGGGGCGGGACACAGATACGCAGTATTTT	CASSIDQGRDTDTQYF
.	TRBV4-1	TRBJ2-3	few	TGCGCCAGCAGCCAAGTCCCTTACGGGAGCAGGGATACGCAGTATTTT	CASSQVPYGSRDTQYF
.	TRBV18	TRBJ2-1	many	TGTGCCAGCTCACCACCGAGGACGAACTCCTACAATGAGCAGTTCTTC	CASSPPRTNSYNEQFF
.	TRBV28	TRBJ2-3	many	TGTGCCAGCAGTTTCTTACTGAGGGCCACAGATACGCAGTATTTT	CASSFLLRATDTQYF
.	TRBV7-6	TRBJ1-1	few	TGTGCCAGCAGCTTAGCCCCCCTCGAAGCCACCTTCTTT	CASSLAPLEATFF
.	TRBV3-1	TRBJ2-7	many	TGTGCCAGCAGCCAAGATCCGGTAGCATTCTACGAGCAGTACTTC	CASSQDPVAFYEQYF
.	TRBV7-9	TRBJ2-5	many	TGTGCCAGCAGCTTAGACCCCAAGCTGGAGACCCAGTACTTC	CASSLDPKLETQYF
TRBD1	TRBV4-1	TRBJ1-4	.	TGCGCCAGCAGCCAACCGGGACAGGGGACGGATGGAAAACTGTTTTTT	CASSQPGQGTDGKLFF
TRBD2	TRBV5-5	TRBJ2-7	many	TGTGCCAGCAGCTCTCTAGCGGCCGACCGAGGCTACGAGCAGTACTTC	CASSSLAADRGYEQYF
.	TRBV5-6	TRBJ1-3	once	TGTGCCAGCAGCTCCTCGGACGGGAGGTACACCATATATTTT	CASSSSDGRYTIYF
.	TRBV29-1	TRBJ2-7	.	TGCAGCGTGGCAGGGGGGACCTACGAGCAGTACTTC	CSVAGGTYEQYF
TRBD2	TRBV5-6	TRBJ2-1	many	TGTGCCAGCAGCTTTTCAGCGGGAGGCTACAATGAGCAGTTCTTC	CASSFSAGGYNEQFF
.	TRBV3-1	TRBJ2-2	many	TGTGCCAGCAGCCAAGAGCCTTGGGGGACCGGGGAGCTGTTTTTT	CASSQEPWGTGELFF
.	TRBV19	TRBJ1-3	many	TGTGCCAGTAGACCGGGATTCTCTGGAAACACCATATATTTT	CASRPGFSGNTIYF
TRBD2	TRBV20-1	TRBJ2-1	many	TGCAGTGGACTAGCGGTCCACAATGAGCAGTTCTTC	CSGLAVHNEQFF
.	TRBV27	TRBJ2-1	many	TGTGCCAGCAGTACCCTCCCGCGAGGGAATGAGCAGTTCTTC	CASSTLPRGNEQFF
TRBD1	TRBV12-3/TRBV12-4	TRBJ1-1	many	TGTGCCAGCAGTCTGCGGACAGGGGAAACTGAAGCTTTCTTT	CASSLRTGETEAFF
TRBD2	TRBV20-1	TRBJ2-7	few	TGCAGTGCGGGCACTAGCGGGCACTCCTACGAGCAGTACTTC	CSAGTSGHSYEQYF
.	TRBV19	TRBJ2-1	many	TGTGCCAGTAGTATAGTGGGTTGGAATGAGCAGTTCTTC	CASSIVGWNEQFF
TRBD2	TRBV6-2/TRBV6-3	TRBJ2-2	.	TGTGCCAGCAGTTACTCGGGTAGCGGGAGATTCGGGGAGCTGTTTTTT	CASSYSGSGRFGELFF
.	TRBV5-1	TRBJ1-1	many	TGCGCCAGCAGTCGCCCGAACACTGAAGCTTTCTTT	CASSRPNTEAFF
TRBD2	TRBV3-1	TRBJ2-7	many	TGTGCCAGCAGCCAAACTTCCCGAGAGGCTAGCGGGAGGAGCTCCTACGAGCAGTACTTC	CASSQTSREASGRSSYEQYF
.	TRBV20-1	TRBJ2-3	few	TGCAGTGCTAGTTCCGCGACAGATACGCAGTATTTT	CSASSATDTQYF
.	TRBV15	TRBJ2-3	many	TGTGCCACCAGCAGAGACATTGCAGGGGATTCGACAGATACGCAGTATTTT	CATSRDIAGDSTDTQYF
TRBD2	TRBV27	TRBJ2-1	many	TGTGCCAGCAGTACCGAGCGGGACTGGTTACTGGGGCAGTTCTTC	CASSTERDWLLGQFF
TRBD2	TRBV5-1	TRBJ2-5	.	TGCGCCAGCAGCCACTCCCTAGCGGGAGAATTGTATGAGACCCAGTACTTC	CASSHSLAGELYETQYF
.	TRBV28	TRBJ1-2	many	TGTGCCAGCAGGTTGTACGGGTATGGCTACACCTTC	CASRLYGYGYTF
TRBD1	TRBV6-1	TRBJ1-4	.	TGTGCCAGCAGCAGACAGGGGACAACTAATGAAAAACTGTTTTTT	CASSRQGTTNEKLFF
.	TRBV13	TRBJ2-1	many	TGTGCCAGCAGCTTAGGCCTCGAAGAGCAGTTCTTC	CASSLGLEEQFF
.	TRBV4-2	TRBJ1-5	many	TGTGCCAGCAGCCAAGGGGGGCTGTCGGCTCAGCCCCAGCATTTT	CASSQGGLSAQPQHF
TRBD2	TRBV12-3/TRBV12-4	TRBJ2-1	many	TGTGCCAGCAGTCCCCTAGCGGATGAGCAGTTCTTC	CASSPLADEQFF
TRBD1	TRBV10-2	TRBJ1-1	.	TGCGCCAGCACCCCCGGGACAGGGGCTGAAGCTTTCTTT	CASTPGTGAEAFF
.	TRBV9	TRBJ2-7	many	TGTGCCAGCAGCGTAGGGGGTAGCTCCTACGAGCAGTACTTC	CASSVGGSSYEQYF
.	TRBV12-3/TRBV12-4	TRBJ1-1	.	TGTGCCAGCAGCCTCGGTAGTTGGACTGAAGCTTTCTTT	CASSLGSWTEAFF
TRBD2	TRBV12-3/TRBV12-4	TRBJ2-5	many	TGTGCCAGCAGTTCGGGACTAGCGGGCGGTATTCAAGAGACCCAGTACTTC	CASSSGLAGGIQETQYF
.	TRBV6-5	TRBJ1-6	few	TGTGCCAGCAGTTATCGGGGGAACCATTCACCCCTCCACTTT	CASSYRGNHSPLHF